This T cell receptor (beta chain) was recorded in a study of shared clonotypes between healthy human individuals. Naive CD8 cells, CD45RO-negative and positively selected for CCR7, excluded terminally differentiated effector memory CD45RA+ cells. The CDR3 spans 15 residues. Germline assignment: CDR1 MNHEY and CDR2 SMNVEV (reference sequence). V trimming: 6 bases; J trimming: 4 bases; junction bases outside the gene matches: 8. This clone was picked up one time. TCRdb's copy holds only in-frame clones and misses some; the assay was immunoSEQ multiplex PCR. The data show millions of clones, roughly 91% seen once.

The sequence derives from a man younger than 30 in good health. Some clones in this sample may be carry-over from other donors' samples. The chain couples TRBV27 to TRBJ2-1; TRBD1 matches 8 bases. The sequenced sample consisted of naive CD8+ T cells from PBMCs. The CDR3 sequence is CASRVGGTGYNEQFF. The DNA of the CDR3 is TGTGCCAGCAGGGTGGGCGGGACAGGTTACAATGAGCAGTTCTTC.